This TCR beta chain is from a study of cytomegalovirus exposure and HLA in healthy donors. About the study: Among around 180 million T cells, an earlier analysis found approximately 110 million unique TCR beta sequences. The study's findings and limits: In a later analysis, CMV-associated beta chains were mostly HLA-associated, it appeared.

PCR primers comprised 60 Vbeta and 13 Jbeta primers. Original processing notes: Counted up in a later analysis, unique TCR beta chains came to about 80 million, with around 9.9 million shared. The data were produced by immunoSEQ multiplex PCR, yet TCRdb's version contains in-frame clones alone and is incomplete. For V, J and clone size, that table is used; D and trimming come from the DNA. The table lists around 100,000 clones, roughly 71% of them singletons. A note on this clone: Its antigen remains unknown.

This clonotype was obtained from a man aged 35 to 55 in good health and CMV-seropositive. Sequenced material: PBMCs.

As DNA, the CDR3 is TGTGCCAGCAGCTTTAAGCGGATCAACTATGGCTACACCTTC. This gives the protein CASSFKRINYGYTF. This sequence joins TRBV7-2 and TRBJ1-2; D is uncertain. Trimming shortened V by 3 bases and J by 2 bases, and 10 bases separated the two germline ends. Per germline, CDR1 SGHTA and CDR2 FQGNSA. The CDR3 spans 14 residues.